The rows below give T cell receptor beta chains drawn from one sample of a study of cytomegalovirus exposure and HLA in healthy donors. Data came from immunoSEQ multiplex PCR; TCRdb stores just in-frame clones and leaves some out. The sample has approximately 180,000 clones, roughly 80% seen once. Sequenced: PBMCs. Receptors were obtained from a woman aged 18-35 years in good health and CMV-seronegative. Both conserved end residues are part of each CDR3. The size entry is marked missing in some rows and otherwise reads once, few, many or a size class.

NA,TRBV11-2,TRBJ1-1,CASSLGGGQGNTEAFF
NA,TRBV9,TRBJ2-7,CASSRLQTGGRYEQYF
NA,TRBV11-2,TRBJ1-2,CASSLGTGRVYGYTF
NA,TRBV28,TRBJ2-3,CASSRHSTASTDTQYF
NA,TRBV5-6,TRBJ2-5,CASSFSREGLETQYF
NA,TRBV4-3,TRBJ2-5,CASSLATSGTQETQYF
NA,TRBV4-1,TRBJ2-7,CASSQATGLAGSWTEQYF
NA,TRBV18,TRBJ1-1,CASSDTDYQEAFF
NA,TRBV25-1,TRBJ1-4,CASSRTGRTNEKLFF
NA,TRBV11-2,TRBJ2-5,CASSDRGRGLFQETQYF
NA,TRBV19,TRBJ2-1,CASSRPSGKERSYNEQFF
NA,TRBV7-7,TRBJ2-1,CASSSSGNEQFF
NA,TRBV19,TRBJ2-3,CASSIGRSTDTQYF
NA,TRBV4-3,TRBJ1-1,CASSQDGSGRAFF
NA,TRBV7-9,TRBJ1-2,CASSSNGKQGRGYTF
NA,TRBV10-2,TRBJ2-7,CASSEGDSGSSFEQYF
few,TRBV6-5,TRBJ1-5,CASSRDSYSNQPQHF
NA,TRBV5-6,TRBJ1-3,CASSLALAGFGNTIYF
once,TRBV9,TRBJ1-6,CASSVVGDPPLHF
once,TRBV7-9,TRBJ2-5,CASSLPSGETQYF
NA,TRBV6-5,TRBJ2-1,CASSGGSSYNEQFF
NA,TRBV7-9,TRBJ2-7,CSSSSLAGGIYFIYEQYF
NA,TRBV7-9,TRBJ2-2,CSSSFRGLAGAGELFF
few,TRBV21-1,TRBJ1-1,CASSRKEGTAFF
NA,TRBV6-5,TRBJ2-5,CASSQDSGTAETQYF
NA,TRBV13,TRBJ2-5,CASSLTGQQETQYF
NA,TRBV29-1,TRBJ2-5,CSVGPAGGGETQYF
NA,TRBV5-4,TRBJ2-7,CASSRLGISGRAAEQYF
NA,TRBV28,TRBJ1-3,CASNRESVRGNTIYF
NA,TRBV2,TRBJ1-5,CASIGDYHQPQHF
NA,TRBV25-1,TRBJ1-1,CASSSPRDFGAFF
NA,TRBV4-3,TRBJ2-7,CASSQDSSGSTAHEQYF
NA,TRBV6-1,TRBJ2-3,CASSELGTGAPTDTQYF
NA,TRBV14,TRBJ1-1,CASSQDGRGGNTEAFF
NA,TRBV7-2,TRBJ2-1,CASSQGLAGVNEQFF
NA,TRBV10-1,TRBJ1-2,CASHKQFEQIYGYTF
few,TRBV5-5,TRBJ2-7,CASSLGHRADYEQYF
NA,TRBV7-9,TRBJ1-1,CSSSLPDRSNTEAFF
NA,TRBV6-1,TRBJ2-7,CASSADPSRTSGNLREQYF
NA,TRBV11-2,TRBJ2-3,CASSFRRTRDTQYF
NA,TRBV9,TRBJ1-5,CASSVSGIDNQPQHF
NA,TRBV5-1,TRBJ2-1,CASSAGLARSNEQFF
NA,TRBV6-1,TRBJ2-5,CATLPPQREGETQYF
NA,TRBV27,TRBJ2-1,CASSLSSPAGEQFF
NA,TRBV15,TRBJ2-1,CATSKPLAGGRNYNEQFF
NA,TRBV5-1,TRBJ2-5,CASSSQETQYF